A selection of T cell receptor beta chains follows, all from one sample in a study of T-cell reconstitution after alpha-beta-depleted transplantation in children. TCRdb itself ran the PCR reads through MiXCR, one entry per CDR3 protein. The sample has nearly 250,000 distinct CDR3 sequences; approximately 8.9% are singletons. The input for sequencing was PBMCs, mostly from graft donor cells, taken 180 days after TCRalphabeta/CD19-depleted stem cell transplant. The origin of the receptors is a male patient between 5 and 17 years old who had a stem cell transplant for acute lymphoblastic leukemia, so the T cells may come from the graft donor. Both conserved end residues are part of each CDR3. A D gene is named only where the DNA matches it firmly. Where a row states a size, it is once, few, many or the class of an expanded clone; other rows omit it.

TRBJ2-1	-	TRBV7-6	-	CAPRVRRDEQFF	TGTGCCCCCAGGGTGAGGAGGGATGAGCAGTTCTTC
TRBJ1-1	-	TRBV7-9	many	CASSWDDQAFF	TGTGCCAGCAGCTGGGACGACCAAGCTTTCTTT
TRBJ2-5	TRBD2	TRBV7-2	many	CASSISGIQETQYF	TGTGCCAGCAGCATTAGCGGGATCCAAGAGACCCAGTACTTC
TRBJ2-7	TRBD1	TRBV7-3	-	CASSLDVTGREQYF	TGTGCCAGCAGTTTGGATGTGACAGGGCGCGAGCAGTACTTC
TRBJ1-1	TRBD1	TRBV29-1	many	CSVFNPDRGFTEAFF	TGCAGCGTTTTCAACCCGGACAGGGGTTTCACTGAAGCTTTCTTT
TRBJ2-7	-	TRBV7-6	many	CASRLEGQDEQYF	TGTGCCAGCAGATTAGAGGGTCAAGACGAGCAGTACTTC
TRBJ2-2	TRBD2	TRBV4-3	many	CASSYRAGVGKAGELFF	TGCGCCAGCAGCTACCGAGCGGGGGTCGGGAAGGCCGGGGAGCTGTTTTTT
TRBJ2-4	-	TRBV6-1	many	CASSEPDTIAKNIQYF	TGTGCCAGCAGTGAACCGGACACAATAGCCAAAAACATTCAGTACTTC
TRBJ1-3	-	TRBV7-6	many	CASSLGASGNTIYF	TGTGCCAGCAGCCTAGGGGCGTCTGGAAACACCATATATTTT
TRBJ2-1	-	TRBV9	many	CASSVEKWGHEQFF	TGTGCCAGCAGCGTAGAAAAGTGGGGCCATGAGCAGTTCTTC
TRBJ2-1	TRBD2	TRBV7-9	many	CASSYLAGGYNEQFF	TGTGCCAGCAGCTACCTAGCGGGAGGCTACAATGAGCAGTTCTTC
TRBJ2-1	-	TRBV19	-	CASSIDRGSYNEQFF	TGTGCCAGTAGTATAGATCGAGGGTCCTACAATGAGCAGTTCTTC
TRBJ2-7	-	TRBV7-2	many	CASSSLARREQYF	TGTGCCAGCAGCTCCTTGGCGAGGAGGGAGCAGTACTTC
TRBJ1-5	TRBD1	TRBV19	-	CASSISSGQAGQPQHF	TGTGCCAGTAGTATTAGTTCGGGACAGGCAGGTCAGCCCCAGCATTTT
TRBJ2-7	-	TRBV12-3/TRBV12-4	many	CASSLRPGQAYEQYF	TGTGCCAGCAGTTTAAGGCCGGGGCAAGCCTACGAGCAGTACTTC
TRBJ2-7	-	TRBV20-1	many	CSALPLLRASYEQYF	TGCAGTGCACTACCTCTGCTTAGGGCCTCCTACGAGCAGTACTTC
TRBJ1-2	-	TRBV29-1	many	CSSTPDSGYGYTF	TGCAGCTCCACCCCCGACAGTGGCTATGGCTACACCTTC
TRBJ1-6	TRBD1	TRBV6-1	many	CASSPGQSYSPLHF	TGTGCCAGCAGTCCGGGACAGAGTTATTCACCCCTCCACTTT
TRBJ1-1	-	TRBV18	many	CASSPLGMNTEAFF	TGTGCCAGCTCACCACTGGGGATGAACACTGAAGCTTTCTTT
TRBJ2-1	TRBD1	TRBV7-6	few	CASSLEGTGGWYNEQFF	TGTGCCAGCAGCTTAGAAGGTACAGGGGGCTGGTACAATGAGCAGTTCTTC
TRBJ2-1	-	TRBV12-3/TRBV12-4	many	CASSSQGWNEQFF	TGTGCCAGCAGTTCACAGGGTTGGAATGAGCAGTTCTTC
TRBJ2-2	-	TRBV29-1	many	CSGTQGMGGELFF	TGCAGCGGGACGCAGGGGATGGGCGGGGAGCTGTTTTTT
TRBJ1-2	-	TRBV20-1	many	CSAEDGLGYTF	TGCAGTGCTGAGGACGGGCTTGGCTACACCTTC
TRBJ1-3	TRBD1	TRBV6-1	many	CASSRQGAGNTIYF	TGTGCCAGCAGTCGACAGGGGGCTGGAAACACCATATATTTT
TRBJ2-1	-	TRBV13	many	CASSPPGQLTNEQFF	TGTGCCAGCAGCCCGCCCGGACAGCTTACCAATGAGCAGTTCTTC
TRBJ2-1	TRBD2	TRBV6-7	-	CASSYAPGGRNNEQFF	TGTGCCAGCAGTTACGCGCCTGGCGGGAGAAACAATGAGCAGTTCTTC
TRBJ2-7	TRBD1	TRBV11-1	-	CASSSLRVRQGSSYEQYF	TGTGCCAGCAGCTCCCTAAGAGTCCGACAGGGCAGCTCCTACGAGCAGTACTTC
TRBJ2-5	-	TRBV6-1	many	CASSLARGWGETQYF	TGTGCCAGCAGCCTCGCCAGGGGCTGGGGAGAGACCCAGTACTTC
TRBJ1-2	-	TRBV20-1	many	CSAPIWGGDGYTF	TGCAGTGCCCCTATATGGGGTGGGGATGGCTACACCTTC
TRBJ1-1	-	TRBV15	many	CATSRGQWQLNTEAFF	TGTGCCACCAGCAGAGGCCAATGGCAGCTCAACACTGAAGCTTTCTTT
TRBJ2-2	-	TRBV10-3	many	CAIRERAVSGELFF	TGTGCCATCAGGGAGAGGGCAGTCTCAGGGGAGCTGTTTTTT
TRBJ2-3	TRBD2	TRBV27	many	CASSSGLAYPDTQYF	TGTGCCAGCAGTTCCGGACTAGCGTACCCGGATACGCAGTATTTT
TRBJ2-7	TRBD2	TRBV5-5	many	CASSWKLAGGYEQYF	TGTGCCAGCAGCTGGAAACTAGCGGGAGGTTACGAGCAGTACTTC